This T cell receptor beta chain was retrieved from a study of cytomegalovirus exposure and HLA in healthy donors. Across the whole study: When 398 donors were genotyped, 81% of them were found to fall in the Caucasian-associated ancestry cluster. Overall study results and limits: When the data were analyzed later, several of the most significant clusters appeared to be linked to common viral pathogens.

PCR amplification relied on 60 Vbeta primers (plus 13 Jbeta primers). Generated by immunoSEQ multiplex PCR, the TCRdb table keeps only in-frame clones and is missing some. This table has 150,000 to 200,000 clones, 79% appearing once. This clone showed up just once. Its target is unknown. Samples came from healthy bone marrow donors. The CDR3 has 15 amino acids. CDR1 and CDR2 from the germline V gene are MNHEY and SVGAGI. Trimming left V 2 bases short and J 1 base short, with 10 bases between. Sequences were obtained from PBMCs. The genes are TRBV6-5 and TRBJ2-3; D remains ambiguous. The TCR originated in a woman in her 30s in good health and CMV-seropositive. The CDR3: CASSYQDLGTDTQYF. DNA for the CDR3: TGTGCCAGCAGTTACCAGGATTTAGGCACAGATACGCAGTATTTT.